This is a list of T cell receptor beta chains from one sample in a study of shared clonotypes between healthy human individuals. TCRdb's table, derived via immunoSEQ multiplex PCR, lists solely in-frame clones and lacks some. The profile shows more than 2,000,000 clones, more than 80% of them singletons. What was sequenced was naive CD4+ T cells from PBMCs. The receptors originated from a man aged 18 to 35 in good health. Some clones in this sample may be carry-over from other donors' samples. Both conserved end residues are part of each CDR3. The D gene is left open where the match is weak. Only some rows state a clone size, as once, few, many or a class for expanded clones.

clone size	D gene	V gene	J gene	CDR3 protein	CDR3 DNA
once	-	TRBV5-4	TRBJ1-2	CASSLGREYGYTF	TGTGCCAGCAGCTTGGGAAGGGAATATGGCTACACCTTC
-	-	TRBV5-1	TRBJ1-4	CASSRGGTNEKLFF	TGCGCCAGCAGCCGCGGAGGAACTAATGAAAAACTGTTTTTT
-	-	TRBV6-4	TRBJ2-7	CASTLSYEQYF	TGTGCCAGCACGTTATCCTACGAGCAGTACTTC
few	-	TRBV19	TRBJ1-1	CATYPPGNTEAFF	TGTGCCACCTACCCTCCAGGGAACACTGAAGCTTTCTTT
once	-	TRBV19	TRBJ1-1	CASSIYFGRMNTEAFF	TGTGCCAGTAGTATATACTTTGGGAGGATGAACACTGAAGCTTTCTTT
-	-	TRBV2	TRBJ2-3	CASSRYGDGRGGDTQYF	TGTGCCAGCAGCCGTTACGGGGACGGACGAGGTGGAGATACGCAGTATTTT
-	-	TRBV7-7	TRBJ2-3	CASSLGPADTQYF	TGTGCCAGCAGCTTAGGTCCGGCAGATACGCAGTATTTT
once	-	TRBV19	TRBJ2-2	CASARGPGTGELFF	TGTGCCAGTGCCCGGGGCCCAGGGACCGGGGAGCTGTTTTTT
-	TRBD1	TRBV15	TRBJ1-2	CATSPPGQNYGYTF	TGTGCCACCAGTCCGCCGGGACAGAACTATGGCTACACCTTC
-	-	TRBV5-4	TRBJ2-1	CASTLFGSSYNEQFF	TGTGCCAGCACCTTATTCGGGAGCTCCTACAATGAGCAGTTCTTC